A single sample gave rise to the 19 T cell receptor beta chains below, sequenced in a study of CD8 T cells in Susac syndrome. With random hexamers, reverse transcription was performed on about 0.45 to 1 ug of RNA. One entry per CDR3 protein results from TCRdb running MiXCR on the immunoSEQ multiplex PCR reads. This table has roughly 150,000 distinct CDR3 sequences, 90% to 95% appearing once. The sample was CD8+ T cells from PBMCs. Receptor source: a human donor with multiple sclerosis.

This chain links TRBV20-1 with TRBJ1-5; no clear D. The CDR3 loop spans 13 amino acids. Trimming took 3 bases from V and 3 from J, leaving 9 bases between them. Germline CDR1 DFQATT, CDR2 SNEGSKA (reference sequence). Here the CDR3 DNA reads TGCAGTGCTAGCGTCCAGACCAATCAGCCCCAGCATTTT. The encoded protein is CSASVQTNQPQHF.

This clonotype has only one observation. Here the CDR3 DNA reads TGTGCCAGTAGTATTGGGGCTGACGGAGGTTCGCAGCAGTTCTTC. It is translated as CASSIGADGGSQQFF. The genes are TRBV19 and TRBJ2-1, with D perhaps matching TRBD1 or TRBD2 (5 bases each). The germline gives CDR1 LNHDA, CDR2 SQIVND (reference sequence). V lost 3 bases and J 11 bases, leaving 20 bases between the germline ends. CDR3 length: 15 amino acids.

This clonotype was seen more than once but under ten times. CDR3 in amino acids: CASSLGVGYTF. The CDR3 DNA reads as TGTGCCAGCAGCTTAGGAGTGGGCTACACCTTC. This chain connects TRBV13 to TRBJ1-2; D call uncertain. The V end lost 0 bases, the J end lost 8 bases, and 4 bases lay between the germline ends. The V gene's germline CDR1 is PRHDT and CDR2 FYEKMQ (reference sequence). CDR3 length equals 11 residues.

The chain joins TRBV25-1 to TRBJ1-1; D perhaps matches TRBD1 (6 bases). There are 13 residues in the CDR3. The germline V and J ends were trimmed by 6 bases and 3 bases, with 11 bases remaining between them. CDR1 and CDR2 (germline): MGHDK, SYGVNS. This CDR3 is CASSPGGYTEAFF. In DNA form, the CDR3 reads TGTGCCAGCAGCCCGGGGGGCTACACTGAAGCTTTCTTT. The whole variable domain, filled in from reference TRBV25-1 and TRBJ1-1, reads EADIYQTPRYLVIGTGKKITLECSQTMGHDKMYWYQQDPGMELHLIHYSYGVNSTEKGDLSSESTVSRIRTEHFPLTLESARPSHTSQYLCASSPGGYTEAFFGQGTRLTVV.

This clonotype was recorded once. The CDR3: CATSRPDSSGANVLTF. The CDR3 nucleotides read TGTGCCACCAGCAGACCCGACAGCTCTGGGGCCAACGTCCTGACTTTC. The V and J genes are TRBV15 and TRBJ2-6, with D perhaps matching TRBD1 (5 bases). The CDR3 consists of 16 residues. Germline V gene data show CDR1 as LNHNV and CDR2 as YYDKDF (reference sequence). V lost 2 bases to trimming and J lost 0 bases, with 8 bases between them.

This clonotype has just one count. The rearrangement uses TRBV28 and TRBJ1-1, with TRBD1 matching 8 bases. V shed 4 bases, J shed 0 bases, and the junction held 1 base outside the gene matches. Germline V gives CDR1 MDHEN, CDR2 SYDVKM. CDR3 length: 14 residues. The CDR3 DNA sequence: TGTGCCAGCAGTTGGACAGGGATGAACACTGAAGCTTTCTTT. This encodes CASSWTGMNTEAFF.

The chain carries TRBV7-8 and TRBJ2-5; D may be TRBD2 (5 bases). V lost 5 bases to trimming and J lost 5 bases, with 15 bases between them. Germline CDR1 SGHVS, CDR2 FQNEAQ. The CDR3 runs 14 residues. CDR3 residues: CASSPPGLMETQYF. Written as DNA, the CDR3 is TGTGCCAGCAGCCCCCCGGGGTTAATGGAGACCCAGTACTTC.

The chain joins TRBV12-5 to TRBJ1-2; 10 bases agree with TRBD1. V shed 1 base and J 6 bases; nucleotides not matched to a gene: 5. The CDR3 consists of 15 residues. Germline V gives CDR1 LGHNT, CDR2 FRNRAP. The CDR3 nucleotides read TGTGCTAGTGGTTTGGGAGCTGGGACAGGGGATGGCTACACCTTC. As protein: CASGLGAGTGDGYTF.

The chain recombines TRBV5-6 with TRBJ1-2; 8 bases are shared with TRBD1. In germline, CDR1 is SGHDT, CDR2 YYEEEE. The CDR3 length is 13 residues. V dropped 5 bases and J dropped 4; count of bases not matched to a gene: 4. The chain's CDR3 is CASSLGTGYGYTF. In DNA, the CDR3 is TGTGCCAGCAGTCTCGGGACAGGCTATGGCTACACCTTC.

The J gene is TRBJ2-5, the V gene TRBV13; 8 nucleotides align to TRBD1. The length of the CDR3 is 15 residues. The V gene's germline CDR1 is PRHDT and CDR2 FYEKMQ (reference sequence). The V gene end was trimmed by 5 bases and the J gene end by 1 base; junction bases not matched to a gene: 6. The CDR3 DNA sequence: TGTGCCAGCAGCATAAGACAGGGGTTCCAAGAGACCCAGTACTTC. It translates to CASSIRQGFQETQYF.

The chain carries TRBV9 and TRBJ2-5, with D uncertain. Trimming cost V 4 bases and J 4 bases, with 14 bases left between them. The CDR3 spans 14 residues. Germline lookup yields CDR1 SGDLS and CDR2 YYNGEE. The CDR3 here is CASSPFTTGETQYF. CDR3 nucleotides: TGTGCCAGCAGCCCGTTTACAACCGGAGAGACCCAGTACTTC.

V is TRBV5-1 and J is TRBJ2-3; 10 bases are shared with TRBD2. This CDR3 is 16 amino acids long. V shed 2 bases and J 3 bases; nucleotides not matched to a gene: 6. Germline CDR1 and CDR2: SGHRS and YFSETQ. The CDR3 DNA sequence: TGCGCCAGCAGCTTTTCACTAGCGGGGCGAACAGATACGCAGTATTTT. Translation gives CASSFSLAGRTDTQYF.

The chain is built from TRBV9 and TRBJ2-7; 9 bases agree with TRBD1. This CDR3 is built from 13 residues. V was clipped by 4 bases and J by 4 bases; unmatched bases: 3. Germline CDR1 is SGDLS and CDR2 is YYNGEE. The CDR3 bases are TGTGCCAGCAGCTCCGGGACAGGGTACGAGCAGTACTTC. As protein: CASSSGTGYEQYF. Variable domain in full (rest from reference TRBV9 and TRBJ2-7): DSGVTQTPKHLITATGQRVTLRCSPRSGDLSVYWYQQSLDQGLQFLIQYYNGEERAKGNILERFSAQQFPDLHSELNLSSLELGDSALYFCASSSGTGYEQYFGPGTRLTVT.

This chain uses TRBV6-2 or TRBV6-3 with TRBJ2-7, with 7 bases that match TRBD2. V shed 8 bases and J 2 bases; nucleotides not matched to a gene: 6. Germline CDR1 reads MNHEY; CDR2 reads SVGEGT. The CDR3 contains 13 residues. CDR3 in amino acids: CASLGGGAYEQYF. The CDR3 coding sequence is TGTGCCAGCTTGGGGGGGGGAGCCTACGAGCAGTACTTC.

The J gene is TRBJ1-2, the V gene TRBV20-1; D call uncertain. CDR3 length: 14 residues. Germline CDR1 is DFQATT and CDR2 is SNEGSKA (reference sequence). Trimming shortened V by 6 bases and J by 4 bases, and 18 bases separated the two germline ends. CDR3 sequence (DNA): TGCAGTGCATCCCAGCGGGAATTTGTCTATGGCTACACCTTC. Its translation is CSASQREFVYGYTF.

V gene TRBV29-1 combines with J gene TRBJ2-7; perhaps TRBD1 as D (6 bases). Germline-derived CDR1 and CDR2 are SQVTM and ANQGSEA. The V and J ends lost 2 bases and 6 bases respectively, with 11 bases between them. This CDR3 has 12 residues. The CDR3 region has the DNA TGCAGCGTTGAACTGGGGGCGGCCGAGCAGTACTTC. This gives the protein CSVELGAAEQYF.

V gene TRBV6-5 combines with J gene TRBJ1-2, with TRBD1 identical over 8 bases. Trimming removed 6 bases from V and 2 bases from J; junction bases left unmatched: 8. Germline loops: CDR1 MNHEY, CDR2 SVGAGI. The length of the CDR3 is 15 residues. CDR3 sequence (DNA): TGTGCCAGCAGAGGGTGGACAGGGACGAACTATGGCTACACCTTC. It encodes CASRGWTGTNYGYTF.

The chain couples TRBV20-1 to TRBJ2-1, with D uncertain. Per germline, CDR1 DFQATT and CDR2 SNEGSKA (reference sequence). Trimming pared 4 bases from V and 0 bases from J, leaving 13 bases between. This CDR3 is built from 15 residues. CDR3 sequence (DNA): TGCAGTGCTATGAGTGGCGAGAGCTCCTACAATGAGCAGTTCTTC. Translated, it gives CSAMSGESSYNEQFF.

The rearrangement uses TRBV2 and TRBJ1-2; no clear D gene. Per the germline V gene, CDR1 is SNHLY and CDR2 is FYNNEI. The CDR3 is made up of 12 amino acids. Trimming left V 7 bases short and J 7 bases short, with 13 bases between. The chain's CDR3 is CASNRAGSGYTF. CDR3 bases: TGTGCCAGCAACCGGGCCGGCAGTGGCTACACCTTC.